Listed here are 23 T cell receptor beta chains from one sample, sequenced in a study of T cells after yellow fever vaccination (dated by TCRdb to between 2019 and 2020). Libraries were prepared through 5' RACE. Instrument used: Illumina NovaSeq 6000. The public reads were reanalyzed by TCRdb: fastp trimming at Q25, MiXCR alignment, in-frame beta chains only. Identical CDR3 proteins give one entry, which carries the most common genes and DNA. This sample has 200,000 to 300,000 distinct CDR3 sequences in its table, and approximately 3.8% of those were observed once. The top ten constitute under 20% of the sample. The intended sense of this specimen's treatment or condition label: live attenuated yellow fever vaccine strain. This material consisted of PBMCs, taken 15 days after the yellow fever booster vaccination. The receptors shown here come from a young man who received the YFV17D yellow fever vaccine.

This clonotype was seen ten or more times. V usage is TRBV7-2 and J usage is TRBJ2-5; D is undetermined. CDR3 length: 14 residues. The germline CDR1 and CDR2 sequences are SGHTA and FQGNSA. Trimming took off 3 bases at V and 0 bases at J, with 8 bases between the two ends. The CDR3 is CASSFFSDQETQYF. The CDR3 DNA sequence: TGTGCCAGCAGCTTTTTTTCAGACCAAGAGACCCAGTACTTC.

This clonotype was recorded at least ten times. The chain uses TRBV5-1 and TRBJ2-5; 13 positions match TRBD2. Germline CDR1 SGHRS, CDR2 YFSETQ. Germline trimming cut 0 bases from V and 10 bases from J; bases unmatched to any gene: 3. This CDR3 has 14 residues. In DNA, the CDR3 is TGCGCCAGCAGCTTGGGGACTAGCGGGGGTGACCAGTACTTC. This encodes CASSLGTSGGDQYF.

This clonotype was detected many times. This rearrangement joins TRBV6-6 to TRBJ2-1; D call uncertain. V was cut by 0 bases and J by 10 bases, with 7 bases left in between. The CDR3 covers 12 residues. Germline lookup yields CDR1 MNHNY and CDR2 SVGAGI (reference sequence). In DNA form, the CDR3 reads TGTGCCAGCAGTTACTCCTCCAAGGAGCAGTTCTTC. Amino acid sequence: CASSYSSKEQFF.

This clonotype appeared many times. J is TRBJ2-2 and V is TRBV14, with D perhaps TRBD1 (5 bases). Looked up from germline, CDR1 is SGHDN and CDR2 is FVKESK. The CDR3 spans 15 residues. The V and J ends lost 1 base and 7 bases respectively, with 13 bases between them. The CDR3 DNA reads as TGTGCCAGCAGCCAAGGCTGGGGCTTTGTCGGGGAGCTGTTTTTT. Translated: CASSQGWGFVGELFF.

This clonotype occurred many times. The chain couples TRBV29-1 to TRBJ1-1; a weak D match, TRBD1 (6 bases). The CDR3 length is 14 residues. The germline gives CDR1 SQVTM, CDR2 ANQGSEA. Trimming cost V 5 bases and J 3 bases, with 16 bases left between them. CDR3 coding DNA: TGCAGCGTTAACCCCAGGGGAGGGGACACTGAAGCTTTCTTT. Amino acid sequence: CSVNPRGGDTEAFF.

At least ten counts were recorded for this clonotype. In DNA form, the CDR3 reads TGTGCCAGCAGGGGACCCGTTGCAACTAATGAAAAACTGTTTTTT. Translated, it gives CASRGPVATNEKLFF. The chain combines TRBV6-6 with TRBJ1-4, with D possibly matching TRBD1 (5 bases). Germline CDR1 reads MNHNY; CDR2 reads SVGAGI (reference sequence). The CDR3 runs 15 residues. V was pared by 6 bases and J by 0 bases, with 11 bases between.

At least ten counts were recorded for this clonotype. The chain joins TRBV5-8 to TRBJ2-2; no clear D gene. Trimming pared 0 bases from V and 1 base from J, leaving 7 bases between. Per the germline V gene, CDR1 is SGHTS and CDR2 is YDEGEE. This CDR3 region has 15 residues. In DNA, the CDR3 is TGTGCCAGCAGCTTGGCGGAACTGAACACCGGGGAGCTGTTTTTT. Encoded protein: CASSLAELNTGELFF. Looking up the rest from reference TRBV5-8 and TRBJ2-2 gives the full variable domain: EAGVTQSPTHLIKTRGQQATLRCSPISGHTSVYWYQQALGLGLQFLLWYDEGEERNRGNFPPRFSGRQFPNYSSELNVNALELEDSALYLCASSLAELNTGELFFGEGSRLTVL.

This clonotype has a count of ten or more. J is TRBJ1-1 and V is TRBV1. TRBV1 is shown as a pseudogene. The CDR3 is made up of 17 amino acids. The CDR3 nucleotides read TGCACCAGCAGCCAAGATCTCTCGGCCAGGATGAACACTGAAGCTTTCTTT. Amino acid sequence: CTSSQDLSARMNTEAFF.

The chain recombines TRBV5-1 with TRBJ1-1, with D possibly matching TRBD1 (6 bases). The V gene lost 0 bases and the J gene lost 8 bases, with 11 bases spanning the gap. Germline assignment: CDR1 SGHRS and CDR2 YFSETQ. This CDR3 has 13 residues. The CDR3 loop is CASSLAGANEAFF. CDR3 nucleotides: TGCGCCAGCAGCTTGGCAGGGGCAAACGAAGCTTTCTTT.

This clonotype was observed at least ten times. This CDR3 reads CASSRTGWQPQHF. CDR3 nucleotide sequence: TGTGCCAGCTCTCGGACAGGGTGGCAGCCCCAGCATTTT. This chain joins TRBV2 and TRBJ1-5, with TRBD1 matching over 8 bases. Germline CDR1 SNHLY, CDR2 FYNNEI. The ends lost 8 bases at V and 7 bases at J; junction bases unmatched: 7. The CDR3 has 13 residues. The variable domain in full, with the rest retrieved from reference TRBV2 and TRBJ1-5, is EPEVTQTPSHQVTQMGQEVILRCVPISNHLYFYWYRQILGQKVEFLVSFYNNEISEKSEIFDDQFSVERPDGSNFTLKIRSTKLEDSAMYFCASSRTGWQPQHFGDGTRLSIL.

This clonotype was found many times. This chain joins TRBV5-1 and TRBJ2-1; a weak D match, TRBD2 (5 bases). Germline V gene lookup returns CDR1 SGHRS and CDR2 YFSETQ. The CDR3 length is 16 residues. V shed 4 bases and J shed 7 bases, with 21 bases lying between them. The CDR3 sequence: CASSRLLTGSQNEQFF. The CDR3 nucleotides are TGCGCCAGCAGCAGACTACTGACCGGGTCCCAAAATGAGCAGTTCTTC. Variable domain in full (rest from reference TRBV5-1 and TRBJ2-1): KAGVTQTPRYLIKTRGQQVTLSCSPISGHRSVSWYQQTPGQGLQFLFEYFSETQRNKGNFPGRFSGRQFSNSRSEMNVSTLELGDSALYLCASSRLLTGSQNEQFFGPGTRLTVL.

This clonotype has ten or more counts. The chain links TRBV27 to TRBJ2-7; no clear D. Trimming shortened V by 5 bases and J by 6 bases, and 17 bases separated the two germline ends. Germline values: CDR1 MNHEY, CDR2 SMNVEV (reference sequence). There are 14 residues in the CDR3. The CDR3, as DNA: TGTGCCAGCAGTGTCGATTATCCCGGTATCGAGCAGTACTTC. Translating gives CASSVDYPGIEQYF.

This clonotype was counted between two and nine times. The chain has TRBV5-4 and TRBJ2-1; possible D gene TRBD2, 6 bases. CDR3 length: 14 amino acids. CDR1 SGHNT and CDR2 YYREEE come from the germline V gene (reference sequence). V lost 0 bases and J 4 bases, leaving 8 bases between the germline ends. The CDR3 sequence: CASSLDGLYNEQFF. The DNA of the CDR3 is TGTGCCAGCAGCTTGGACGGACTATACAATGAGCAGTTCTTC.

The chain couples TRBV7-3 to TRBJ2-6; TRBD1 matches 8 bases. The trim removed 11 bases at V and 14 bases at J, leaving 14 bases unmatched. Germline CDR1 reads SGHTA; CDR2 reads FQGTGA. This CDR3 comprises 13 residues. DNA of the CDR3: TGTGCCTCGGTCCCCGACAGGGACAGGATCCTGACTTTC. It encodes CASVPDRDRILTF.

This clonotype was recorded at least ten times. The rearrangement links TRBV7-9 to TRBJ1-2; D remains unclear. The CDR3 runs to 12 residues. V lost 8 bases, J lost 4 bases, and 11 bases lay in between. Per germline, CDR1 SEHNR and CDR2 FQNEAQ (reference sequence). The CDR3 reads CASSRVSYGYTF. The CDR3 coding sequence is TGTGCCAGCTCAAGGGTGTCCTATGGCTACACCTTC.

This clonotype was seen at least ten times. The chain uses TRBV5-1 and TRBJ2-6; possible D gene TRBD1, 6 bases. This CDR3 comprises 18 residues. Germline lookup yields CDR1 SGHRS and CDR2 YFSETQ. V was trimmed by 5 bases and J by 4 bases, leaving 22 bases between them. CDR3 in amino acids: CASRVFLTGVSGANVLTF. DNA of the CDR3: TGCGCCAGCAGGGTTTTTTTGACAGGAGTAAGCGGGGCCAACGTCCTGACTTTC.

At least ten counts were recorded for this clonotype. This chain links TRBV4-1 with TRBJ2-7; D gene uncertain. The V end was cut by 3 bases, the J end by 6 bases, with 15 bases between. Germline assignment: CDR1 MGHRA and CDR2 YSYEKL. CDR3 size: 14 residues. As DNA, the CDR3 is TGCGCCAGCAGCCAGACAACAAGGCTTGTCGAGCAGTACTTC. The encoded protein is CASSQTTRLVEQYF.

The V gene is TRBV6-5, the J gene TRBJ1-3; D is undetermined. The CDR3 contains 14 residues. Germline-derived CDR1 and CDR2 are MNHEY and SVGAGI. Trimming left V 4 bases short and J 0 bases short, with 7 bases between. CDR3 protein: CASSSQFSGNTIYF. The CDR3 DNA reads as TGTGCCAGCAGTTCTCAATTCTCTGGAAACACCATATATTTT.

In its sample, this clonotype was seen many times. The V and J genes are TRBV4-1 and TRBJ1-4; maybe TRBD1 (6 bases). The CDR3 is made up of 16 amino acids. CDR1 MGHRA and CDR2 YSYEKL come from the germline V gene. Between the trimmed V and J ends, which lost 1 base and 8 bases, there was a span of 17 bases. DNA of the CDR3: TGCGCCAGCAGCCAAGCTAGAGCAGGGGTGGTGGAAAAACTGTTTTTT. It codes for CASSQARAGVVEKLFF.

This clonotype was observed at least ten times. The rearrangement joins TRBV9 to TRBJ2-7; D call uncertain. V lost 2 bases, J lost 6 bases, and 18 bases lay in between. Per germline, CDR1 SGDLS and CDR2 YYNGEE. This CDR3 has 15 amino acids. CDR3 protein: CASSVGRSNTGEQYF. As DNA, the CDR3 is TGTGCCAGCAGCGTTGGGCGGAGCAACACCGGCGAGCAGTACTTC.

This clonotype was detected ten times or more. The chain is built from TRBV15 and TRBJ2-1, with 10 bases fitting TRBD2. The ends lost 4 bases at V and 8 bases at J; junction bases unmatched: 8. The CDR3 has 15 amino acids. From germline, CDR1 is LNHNV and CDR2 YYDKDF (reference sequence). CDR3 amino acids: CATSTVSGGFDEQFF. DNA for the CDR3: TGTGCCACCAGCACAGTTAGCGGGGGGTTCGATGAGCAGTTCTTC.

This clonotype was counted many times. The rearrangement uses TRBV7-2 and TRBJ2-3; perhaps TRBD1 as D (5 bases). V was cut by 5 bases and J by 7 bases, with 13 bases left in between. The CDR3 totals 13 residues. Germline CDR1 and CDR2: SGHTA and FQGNSA. The CDR3 coding sequence is TGTGCCAGCAGCATACGACAGACGAATACGCAGTATTTT. Protein: CASSIRQTNTQYF.

There are many counts of this clonotype. The chain employs TRBV27 and TRBJ1-1; D might be TRBD1 (5 bases). V was trimmed by 8 bases and J by 1 base, leaving 14 bases between them. The V gene's germline CDR1 is MNHEY and CDR2 SMNVEV (reference sequence). The CDR3 loop spans 14 amino acids. The CDR3: CASSWGDQNTEAFF. As DNA, the CDR3 is TGTGCCAGCTCCTGGGGGGACCAGAACACTGAAGCTTTCTTT.